This T cell receptor beta chain appears in the sequencing data of a study of cytotoxic CD8 clonotypes in ibrutinib-treated CLL. Across the study: Sample averages reached 255,043 productive templates and roughly 96,000 productive rearrangements. General study points: Public clonotypes were rare and shrank or held steady on treatment.

Between the trimmed V and J ends, which lost 6 bases and 3 bases, there was a span of 11 bases. CDR1 MNHNY and CDR2 SVGAGI come from the germline V gene (reference sequence). CDR3 length: 13 residues. Repertoires were generated with immunoSEQ multiplex PCR, while TCRdb's copy carries only in-frame clones and drops some. Of approximately 210,000 clones listed, 55% to 85% are singletons. Points on this clone: No antigen is known for it.

The rearrangement joins TRBV6-6 to TRBJ1-2; tentatively, D is TRBD1 (5 bases). The sample was PBMCs, taken after 24 months of ibrutinib treatment. The clonotype comes from a human donor with chronic lymphocytic leukemia. The CDR3 loop is CASRSGTDYGYTF. The CDR3 DNA sequence: TGTGCCAGCAGATCCGGGACGGACTATGGCTACACCTTC.